The sequence of this T cell receptor beta chain was determined in a study of blood T cell repertoires in COVID-19 (dated by TCRdb to about 2020). For the study in its entirety: The collaborator samples originated in the United States, Italy and Spain and spanned the acute and convalescent phases of COVID-19. A de-identified subject ID, COVID-19 status, age in years and sex were almost always included in the sample metadata. Subjects who had been exposed to COVID-19, were actively infected with it, or had recovered from it provided the deeply sampled blood TCRbeta repertoires that made up the dataset. Where available, HLA class I and class II types were obtained from metadata supplied by the sample provider rather than from assay-based typing. The samples were drawn from two sources: the first 160 participants of the ongoing ImmuneRACE study, and 950 to 1,500 subjects contributed by 6 global collaborators. A freely available public database, intended as a resource for researchers studying the immune response to SARS-CoV-2, is where the repertoires were released. The material from the prospective study consisted of cDNA or gDNA derived from T cells, B-cell-depleted T cells, or PBMCs. On the study overall, not on this receptor specifically: The amount of clinical and demographic metadata varied by source and participant and was provided uncurated.

Trimming takes 7 bases off V and 1 base off J; junction bases not matched to a gene: 5. The CDR3 sequence holds 14 residues, the cysteine and phenylalanine included. Of all the DNA, just the CDR3 is kept, 42 bases in frame from base 1. From a lookup of the germline V gene, CDR1 and CDR2 are MDHEN and SYDVKM. Each collaborating institution followed its own protocols to collect whole blood in K2EDTA tubes. For TCRbeta analysis, collaborators shipped samples in one of three forms: frozen whole blood, isolated PBMCs, or DNA extracted from either of those sample types. TCRbeta CDR3 regions were amplified from genomic DNA by means of the immunoSEQ Assay, a bias-controlled multiplex PCR. From the authors' description of their analysis: The number of nucleated cells in each sample was estimated by amplification of reference gene primers within the assay. Sequence reads were collapsed and filtered to measure the absolute abundance of every unique TCRbeta CDR3 rearrangement. Productive Simpson clonality was computed per sample as the square root of Simpson's diversity index over productive rearrangements. Drawn from immuneACCESS, this table holds only the in-frame rearrangements with V and J called that TCRdb kept. Clones are partly lost; checked studies trace under half to an unresolved V gene and leave the rest unexplained. The V and J calls and clone size come from that table; D and trimming were worked out from the DNA. The sample data list roughly 150,000 clones, and about 83% of these were observed just once. Jointly, the top ten make up about 4.7% of the sample.

With regard to this clone: Its antigen specificity is not known. No per-base quality is available; no much larger clone lies one base away.

The chain employs TRBV28 and TRBJ2-7; the junction holds 9 bases that match TRBD2. The sample was peripheral blood. The sequence was collected from a human donor in a cohort sampled during active COVID-19. Here is the DNA: TGTGCCAGCAACCTAGCGGGAACTTCCTACGAGCAGTACTTC. Translation gives CASNLAGTSYEQYF.